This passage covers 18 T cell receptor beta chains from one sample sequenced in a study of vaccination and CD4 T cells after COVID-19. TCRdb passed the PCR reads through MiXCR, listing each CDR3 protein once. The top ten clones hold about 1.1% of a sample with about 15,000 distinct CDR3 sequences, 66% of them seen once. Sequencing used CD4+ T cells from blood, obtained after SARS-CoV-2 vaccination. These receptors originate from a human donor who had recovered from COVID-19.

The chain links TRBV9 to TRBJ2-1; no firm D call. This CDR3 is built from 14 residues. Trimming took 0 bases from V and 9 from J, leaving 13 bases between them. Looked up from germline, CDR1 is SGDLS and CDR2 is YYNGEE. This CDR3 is CASSVDVLKVEQFF. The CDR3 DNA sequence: TGTGCCAGCAGCGTAGATGTTTTGAAAGTTGAGCAGTTCTTC.

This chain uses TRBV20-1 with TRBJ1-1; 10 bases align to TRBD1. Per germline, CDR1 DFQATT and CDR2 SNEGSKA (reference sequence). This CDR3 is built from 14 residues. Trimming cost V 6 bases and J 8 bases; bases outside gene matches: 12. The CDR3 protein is CSARTGGTSREAFF. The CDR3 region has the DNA TGCAGTGCGCGGACAGGGGGAACCTCTCGCGAAGCTTTCTTT.

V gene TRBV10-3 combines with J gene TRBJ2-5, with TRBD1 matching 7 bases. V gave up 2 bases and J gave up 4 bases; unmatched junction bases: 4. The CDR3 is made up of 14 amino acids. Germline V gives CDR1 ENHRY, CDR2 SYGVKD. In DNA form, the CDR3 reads TGTGCCATCAGTGAGAGAAACAGGGGAGAGACCCAGTACTTC. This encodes CAISERNRGETQYF.

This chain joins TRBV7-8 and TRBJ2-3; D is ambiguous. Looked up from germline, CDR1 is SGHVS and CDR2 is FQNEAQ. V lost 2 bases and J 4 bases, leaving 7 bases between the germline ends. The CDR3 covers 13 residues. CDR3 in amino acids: CASSLNRPDTQYF. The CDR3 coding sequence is TGTGCCAGCAGCTTAAATCGGCCAGATACGCAGTATTTT.

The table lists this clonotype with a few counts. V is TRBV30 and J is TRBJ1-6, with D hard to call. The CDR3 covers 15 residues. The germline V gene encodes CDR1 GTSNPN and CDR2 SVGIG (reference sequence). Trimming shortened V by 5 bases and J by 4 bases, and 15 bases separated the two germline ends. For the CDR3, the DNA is TGTGCCTGGGGCCTTAAACGGGTTTATAATTCACCCCTCCACTTT. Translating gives CAWGLKRVYNSPLHF.

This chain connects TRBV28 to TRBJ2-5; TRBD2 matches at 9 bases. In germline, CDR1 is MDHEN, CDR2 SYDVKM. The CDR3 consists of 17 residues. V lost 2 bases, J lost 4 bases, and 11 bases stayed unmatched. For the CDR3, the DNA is TGTGCCAGCAGTTTAAGCCCCTTCGGCGGGAGGGTAGAGACCCAGTACTTC. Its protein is CASSLSPFGGRVETQYF.

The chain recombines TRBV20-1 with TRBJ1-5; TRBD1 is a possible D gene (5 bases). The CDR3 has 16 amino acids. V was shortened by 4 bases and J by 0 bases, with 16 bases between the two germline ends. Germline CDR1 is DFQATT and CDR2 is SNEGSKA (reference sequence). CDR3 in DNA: TGCAGTGCTACGGACCCGCAGGGTTATAGCAATCAGCCCCAGCATTTT. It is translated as CSATDPQGYSNQPQHF.

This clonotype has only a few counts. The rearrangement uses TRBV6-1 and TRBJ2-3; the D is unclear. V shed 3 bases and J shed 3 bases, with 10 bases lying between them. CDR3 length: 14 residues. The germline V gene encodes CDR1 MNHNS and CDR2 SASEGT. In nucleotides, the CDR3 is TGTGCCAGCAGTGACGGCAGGTTGACAGATACGCAGTATTTT. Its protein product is CASSDGRLTDTQYF.

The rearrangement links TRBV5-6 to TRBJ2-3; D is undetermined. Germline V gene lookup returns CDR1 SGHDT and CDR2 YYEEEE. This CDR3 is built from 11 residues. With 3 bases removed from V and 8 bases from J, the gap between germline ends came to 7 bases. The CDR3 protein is CASSSQSTQYF. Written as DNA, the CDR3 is TGTGCCAGCAGCTCCCAGAGTACGCAGTATTTT.

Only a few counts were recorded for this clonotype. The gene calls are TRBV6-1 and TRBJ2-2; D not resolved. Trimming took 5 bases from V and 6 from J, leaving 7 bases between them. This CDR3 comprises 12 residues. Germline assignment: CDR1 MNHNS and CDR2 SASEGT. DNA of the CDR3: TGTGCCAGCAGTCCTACAGCCGGGGAGCTGTTTTTT. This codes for CASSPTAGELFF.

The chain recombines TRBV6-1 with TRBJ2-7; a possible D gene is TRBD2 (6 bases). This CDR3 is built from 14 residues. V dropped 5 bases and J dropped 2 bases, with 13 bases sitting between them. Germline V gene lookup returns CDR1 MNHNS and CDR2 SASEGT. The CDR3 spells CASSRSGYTYEQYF. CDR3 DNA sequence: TGTGCCAGCAGTCGTAGCGGTTATACCTACGAGCAGTACTTC.

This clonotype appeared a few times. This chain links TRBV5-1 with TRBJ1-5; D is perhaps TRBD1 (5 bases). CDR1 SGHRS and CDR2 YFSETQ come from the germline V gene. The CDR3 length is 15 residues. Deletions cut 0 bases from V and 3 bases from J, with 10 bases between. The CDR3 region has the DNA TGCGCCAGCAGCTTGGGGACAAACTCCAATCAGCCCCAGCATTTT. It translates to CASSLGTNSNQPQHF.

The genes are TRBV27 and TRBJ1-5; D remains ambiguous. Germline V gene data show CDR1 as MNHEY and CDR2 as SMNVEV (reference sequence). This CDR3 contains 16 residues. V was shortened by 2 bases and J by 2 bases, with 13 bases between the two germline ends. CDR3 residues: CASSLNSRLGNQPQHF. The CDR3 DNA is TGTGCCAGCAGTTTAAATAGTAGGTTAGGCAATCAGCCCCAGCATTTT.

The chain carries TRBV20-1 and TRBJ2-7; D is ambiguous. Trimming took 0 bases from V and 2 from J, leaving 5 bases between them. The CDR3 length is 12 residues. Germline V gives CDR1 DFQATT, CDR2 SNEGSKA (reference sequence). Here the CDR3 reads CSARETPYEQYF. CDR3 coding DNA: TGCAGTGCTAGAGAAACTCCCTACGAGCAGTACTTC.

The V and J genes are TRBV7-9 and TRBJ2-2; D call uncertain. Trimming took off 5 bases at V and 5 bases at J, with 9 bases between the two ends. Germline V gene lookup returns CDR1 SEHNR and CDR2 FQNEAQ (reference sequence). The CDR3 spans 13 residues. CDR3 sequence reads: CASSPEWTGELFF. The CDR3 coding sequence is TGTGCCAGCAGCCCAGAGTGGACCGGGGAGCTGTTTTTT.

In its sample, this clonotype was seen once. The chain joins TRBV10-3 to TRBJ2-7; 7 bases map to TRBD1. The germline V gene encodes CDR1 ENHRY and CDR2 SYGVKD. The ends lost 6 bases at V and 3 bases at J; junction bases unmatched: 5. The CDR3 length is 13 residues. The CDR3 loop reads CAISRDSNYEQYF. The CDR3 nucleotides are TGTGCCATCAGCCGGGACAGCAACTACGAGCAGTACTTC.

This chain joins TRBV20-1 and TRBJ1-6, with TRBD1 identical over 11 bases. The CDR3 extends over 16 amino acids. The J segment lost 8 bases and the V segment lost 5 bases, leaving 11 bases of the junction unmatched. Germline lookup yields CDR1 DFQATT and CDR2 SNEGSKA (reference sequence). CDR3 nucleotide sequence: TGCAGTGCTCACTCCTCCGGGGGACAGGGGGATTCACCCCTCCACTTT. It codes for CSAHSSGGQGDSPLHF.

CDR3 in amino acids: CASRLARGADTQYF. In nucleotides, the CDR3 is TGTGCCAGCAGGCTAGCGAGAGGGGCAGATACGCAGTATTTT. The rearrangement uses TRBV12-3 or TRBV12-4 and TRBJ2-3, with D perhaps TRBD2 (6 bases). CDR3 length: 14 amino acids. V was shortened by 6 bases and J by 4 bases, with 14 bases between the two germline ends.